This entry features one TCR beta chain sequence. The antigen remains undetermined. PCR involved 60 Vbeta and 13 Jbeta primers. Sequenced by immunoSEQ multiplex PCR; TCRdb stores in-frame clones only, minus some. The sample holds some 180,000 clones, more than 65% seen once. V was cut by 4 bases and J by 3 bases, with 13 bases left in between. Germline V gene data show CDR1 as MGHRA and CDR2 as YSYEKL. The CDR3 contains 15 residues. This record comes from a study of cytomegalovirus exposure and HLA in healthy donors. General study points: Listed as cytomegalovirus-associated were 150 or so TCR beta chains.

The TCR was taken from a middle-aged man in good health and CMV-seropositive. Material: PBMCs. The chain is built from TRBV4-1 and TRBJ1-5; D uncertain. This chain's CDR3 is CASSPLAENNQPQHF. CDR3 bases: TGCGCCAGCAGCCCACTGGCGGAAAACAATCAGCCCCAGCATTTT.